This TCR beta chain appears in the sequencing data of a study of regulatory T cells in long-lasting Graves disease. Study observations and caveats: Persistent Graves' patients showed less TCR diversity than newly diagnosed ones.

This clonotype has at least ten counts. No antigen is known for it. CDR1 is MDHEN, CDR2 SYDVKM, per germline. The trim removed 4 bases at V and 8 bases at J, leaving 12 bases unmatched. The CDR3 consists of 16 residues. Combining iRepertoire HTBI primers with Arm-PCR of CDR3 regions, the authors built TCR beta libraries. TCRdb reanalysed the multiplex PCR reads using MiXCR and keeps one entry per CDR3 protein. In the table there are over 350,000 distinct CDR3 sequences, approximately 15% of which are singletons. Time point indicated: newly diagnosed GD, antithyroid drugs for less than 3 months. The TCR library was made from RNA that had been extracted from PBMCs in TRIzol. These data also formed part of another study, on T cells in Graves' hyperthyroidism and ophthalmopathy.

This specimen consisted of peripheral blood mononuclear cells (PBMCs), obtained at new diagnosis, from a patient treated with antithyroid drugs. The sequence was collected from a woman in her thirties or forties with Graves disease. The rearrangement links TRBV28 to TRBJ2-1; 9 bases fit TRBD1. CDR3 sequence reads: CASSSFRDREGDEQFF. In nucleotides, the CDR3 is TGTGCCAGCAGTTCGTTCCGGGACAGGGAGGGCGATGAGCAGTTCTTC.